The 14 T cell receptor beta chains in this list originate from one sample, sequenced in a study of radiation and T cells in renal cell carcinoma. Libraries were prepared by immunoSEQ multiplex PCR; TCRdb keeps only in-frame clonotypes and omits some of them. The data hold 60,000 to 65,000 clones, with around 78% observed a single time. Time point: blood 2 weeks post-SBRT. The sample's treatment: 15 Gy SBRT to primary tumor, nephrectomy 4 weeks later. The source material was blood, sampled from a patient whose treatment included radiotherapy and nephrectomy. The source of these receptors is a man in his fifties or sixties with renal cell carcinoma.

This rearrangement joins TRBV29-1 to TRBJ2-3; D gene ambiguous. Trimming shortened V by 6 bases and J by 2 bases, and 12 bases separated the two germline ends. There are 13 residues in the CDR3. The germline CDR1 and CDR2 sequences are SQVTM and ANQGSEA. CDR3 residues: CSVGLGPTDTQYF. The CDR3 coding sequence is TGCAGCGTGGGGTTGGGCCCCACAGATACGCAGTATTTT.

This clone has a handful of counts. The V gene is TRBV9, the J gene TRBJ2-1; 12 bases map to TRBD2. The V gene end was trimmed by 0 bases and the J gene end by 8 bases; junction bases not matched to a gene: 3. Germline CDR1 and CDR2: SGDLS and YYNGEE. CDR3 length equals 15 residues. The CDR3 loop reads CASSVGTSGVDEQFF. The DNA of the CDR3 is TGTGCCAGCAGCGTAGGGACTAGCGGGGTCGATGAGCAGTTCTTC.

The rearrangement joins TRBV7-2 to TRBJ2-2; 11 bases are shared with TRBD2. Germline trimming cut 6 bases from V and 0 bases from J; bases unmatched to any gene: 3. The V gene's germline CDR1 is SGHTA and CDR2 FQGNSA. This CDR3 contains 16 residues. CDR3 DNA sequence: TGTGCCAGCAGGACTAGCGGGGATCCGAACACCGGGGAGCTGTTTTTT. Its translation: CASRTSGDPNTGELFF.

This sequence joins TRBV6-6 and TRBJ1-1, with D perhaps TRBD1 (5 bases). Trimming took 5 bases from V and 7 from J, leaving 17 bases between them. CDR1 is MNHNY and CDR2 is SVGAGI in the germline V gene (reference sequence). CDR3 size: 14 residues. The CDR3 spells CASSLPLRGNEAFF. The CDR3 DNA follows: TGTGCCAGCAGTCTACCGCTGAGGGGCAATGAAGCTTTCTTT.

This clone was detected a few times. The chain couples TRBV5-1 to TRBJ1-1, with D possibly matching TRBD1 (6 bases). This CDR3 has 15 amino acids. Trimming took 1 base from V and 10 from J, leaving 20 bases between them. Germline values: CDR1 SGHRS, CDR2 YFSETQ. Here the CDR3 reads CASSLPGSGGSGAFF. The CDR3 nucleotides read TGCGCCAGCAGCTTGCCCGGCTCTGGGGGCAGTGGAGCTTTCTTT.

This rearrangement joins TRBV14 to TRBJ2-5; TRBD1 agrees at 11 bases. The CDR3 spans 15 residues. Germline V gene lookup returns CDR1 SGHDN and CDR2 FVKESK. V shed 1 base, J shed 7 bases, and the junction held 5 bases outside the gene matches. The CDR3 DNA reads as TGTGCCAGCAGCCAAGGGACAGGGGGCGTAGGGACCCAGTACTTC. It encodes CASSQGTGGVGTQYF.

J is TRBJ2-4 and V is TRBV5-5; TRBD2 might be the D (6 bases). The CDR3 extends over 14 amino acids. V was cut by 4 bases and J by 8 bases, with 16 bases left in between. Germline-derived CDR1 and CDR2 are SGHKS and YYEKEE (reference sequence). In DNA form, the CDR3 reads TGTGCCAGCAGCCTGATGGGAGGAGAGGACATTCAGTACTTC. It encodes CASSLMGGEDIQYF.

The CDR3 here is CSVEMSNRAVGYTF. For the CDR3, the DNA is TGCAGCGTTGAAATGTCGAACAGGGCCGTTGGCTACACCTTC. The J gene is TRBJ1-2, the V gene TRBV29-1, with a possible D match to TRBD1 (6 bases). The CDR3 totals 14 residues. Germline lookup yields CDR1 SQVTM and CDR2 ANQGSEA. The germline V and J ends were trimmed by 2 bases and 7 bases, with 17 bases remaining between them.

The chain couples TRBV5-8 to TRBJ1-1; D not resolved. The germline V gene has CDR1 SGHTS and CDR2 YDEGEE. The CDR3 is 13 amino acids. The V gene lost 4 bases and the J gene lost 3 bases, with 10 bases spanning the gap. CDR3 in amino acids: CASSRDVHTEAFF. CDR3 nucleotide sequence: TGTGCCAGCAGCCGTGACGTACACACTGAAGCTTTCTTT. Combining the CDR3 with reference TRBV5-8 and TRBJ1-1 gives the whole variable domain EAGVTQSPTHLIKTRGQQATLRCSPISGHTSVYWYQQALGLGLQFLLWYDEGEERNRGNFPPRFSGRQFPNYSSELNVNALELEDSALYLCASSRDVHTEAFFGQGTRLTVV.

This clone was counted a single time. This chain connects TRBV30 to TRBJ2-5; maybe TRBD1 (6 bases). The CDR3 has 13 amino acids. Germline CDR1 GTSNPN, CDR2 SVGIG (reference sequence). V shed 2 bases and J shed 5 bases, with 12 bases lying between them. The CDR3 loop is CAWSYPGVETQYF. The CDR3 coding sequence is TGTGCCTGGAGTTACCCAGGGGTTGAGACCCAGTACTTC.

The chain couples TRBV4-3 to TRBJ2-7; D may be TRBD1 (5 bases). Germline values: CDR1 LGHNA, CDR2 YSLEER. The germline V and J ends were trimmed by 3 bases and 3 bases, with 12 bases remaining between them. The CDR3 length is 14 residues. CDR3: CASSQTTEYYEQYF. CDR3 DNA sequence: TGCGCCAGCAGCCAGACGACAGAATACTACGAGCAGTACTTC.

The genes are TRBV30 and TRBJ1-3; D gene ambiguous. Trimming removed 5 bases from V and 0 bases from J, with 14 bases in between. Germline V CDR1 and CDR2: GTSNPN, SVGIG (reference sequence). CDR3 length: 15 residues. The DNA for the CDR3 is TGTGCCTGGGAGCGGTACTCAAGCTCTGGAAACACCATATATTTT. It encodes CAWERYSSSGNTIYF. The full variable domain, completed using reference TRBV30 and TRBJ1-3, is SQTIHQWPATLVQPVGSPLSLECTVEGTSNPNLYWYRQAAGRGLQLLFYSVGIGQISSEVPQNLSASRPQDRQFILSSKKLLLSDSGFYLCAWERYSSSGNTIYFGEGSWLTVV.

J is TRBJ2-3 and V is TRBV6-1; maybe TRBD1 (6 bases). This CDR3 is built from 14 residues. Germline V gives CDR1 MNHNS, CDR2 SASEGT. V gave up 5 bases and J gave up 4 bases, with 13 bases separating them. The CDR3 region has the DNA TGTGCCAGCAGTACCACAGGGACCCCAGATACGCAGTATTTT. It yields the protein CASSTTGTPDTQYF.

This clone has just one count. Its ends do not fully match the called genes, so a read error is possible. The V and J genes are TRBV6-4 and TRBJ2-3, with D tentatively TRBD1 or TRBD2 (5 bases each). This CDR3 spans 14 amino acids. Germline CDR1 and CDR2: MRHNA and SNTAGT. CDR3 amino acids: CAGSDSRDPDTQYF. The CDR3 DNA follows: TGTGCCGGCAGTGACTCGAGGGACCCAGATACGCAGTATTTT.